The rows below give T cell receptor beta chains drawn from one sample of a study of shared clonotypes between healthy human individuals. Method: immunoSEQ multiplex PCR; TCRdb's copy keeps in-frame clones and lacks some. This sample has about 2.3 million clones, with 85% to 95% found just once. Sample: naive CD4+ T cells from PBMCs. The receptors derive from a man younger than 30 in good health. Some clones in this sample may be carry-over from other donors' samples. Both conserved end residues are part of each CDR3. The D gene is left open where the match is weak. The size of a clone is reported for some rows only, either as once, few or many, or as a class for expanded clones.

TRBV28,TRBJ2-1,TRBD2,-,CASIILSGKFVGPHNEQFF,TGTGCCAGCATCATCCTTAGCGGGAAGTTTGTGGGTCCTCACAATGAGCAGTTCTTC
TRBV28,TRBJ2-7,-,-,CASNGDSAGRYGEQYF,TGTGCCAGCAATGGGGACTCGGCAGGGAGATATGGCGAGCAGTACTTC
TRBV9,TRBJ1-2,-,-,CASSPQGLGYGYTF,TGTGCCAGCAGCCCCCAAGGTCTCGGCTATGGCTACACCTTC
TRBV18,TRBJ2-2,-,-,CASSPPNPTNTGELFF,TGTGCCAGCTCACCACCTAATCCCACGAACACCGGGGAGCTGTTTTTT
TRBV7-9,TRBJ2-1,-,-,CASSSLATFYNEQFF,TGTGCCAGCAGCTCTCTCGCGACCTTCTACAATGAGCAGTTCTTC
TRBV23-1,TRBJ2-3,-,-,CASSQVILSTDTQYF,TGCGCCAGCAGTCAGGTGATACTAAGCACAGATACGCAGTATTTT
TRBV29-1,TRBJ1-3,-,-,CSAVSGNTIYF,TGCAGCGCCGTCTCTGGAAACACCATATATTTT
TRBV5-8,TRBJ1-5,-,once,CASSLAPHQPQHF,TGTGCCAGCAGCTTGGCTCCGCATCAGCCCCAGCATTTT
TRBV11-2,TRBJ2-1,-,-,CASSSKGGMYEQFF,TGTGCCAGCAGCTCCAAGGGGGGTATGTATGAGCAGTTCTTC
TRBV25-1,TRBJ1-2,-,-,CASSWTDPNYGYTF,TGTGCCAGCAGCTGGACAGATCCTAACTATGGCTACACCTTC
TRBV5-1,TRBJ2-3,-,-,CASSSLGPADTQYF,TGCGCCAGCAGCTCCCTGGGTCCGGCAGATACGCAGTATTTT
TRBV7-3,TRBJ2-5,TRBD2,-,CASSLYGGRSGTQYF,TGTGCCAGCAGCTTATACGGCGGGAGGAGCGGGACCCAGTACTTC
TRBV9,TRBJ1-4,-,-,CASTKRAGANEKLFF,TGTGCCAGCACCAAACGGGCAGGGGCTAATGAAAAACTGTTTTTT
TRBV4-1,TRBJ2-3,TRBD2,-,CASSPQIGSGSADTQYF,TGCGCCAGCAGCCCCCAAATTGGGAGCGGGAGCGCAGATACGCAGTATTTT
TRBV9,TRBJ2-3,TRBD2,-,CASSVGTWEGRDTQYF,TGTGCCAGCAGCGTAGGGACGTGGGAGGGGCGAGATACGCAGTATTTT
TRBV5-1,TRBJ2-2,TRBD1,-,CASSFGGQGTYDGELFF,TGCGCCAGCAGCTTCGGAGGACAGGGAACATATGACGGGGAGCTGTTTTTT
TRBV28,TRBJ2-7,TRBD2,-,CASSFPPSGRSEQYF,TGTGCCAGCAGTTTCCCTCCTAGCGGGAGGAGCGAGCAGTACTTC
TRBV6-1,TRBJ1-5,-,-,CASTPGADQPQHF,TGTGCCAGCACCCCAGGGGCCGATCAGCCCCAGCATTTT
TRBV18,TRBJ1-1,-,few,CASSADTNTEAFF,TGTGCCAGCTCAGCAGATACGAACACTGAAGCTTTCTTT
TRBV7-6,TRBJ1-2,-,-,CASSPTGAEANYGYTF,TGTGCCAGCAGCCCCACCGGGGCAGAAGCTAACTATGGCTACACCTTC
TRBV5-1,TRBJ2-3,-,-,CAPSRGVNLTDTQYF,TGCGCCCCCTCTCGCGGCGTAAACCTCACAGATACGCAGTATTTT
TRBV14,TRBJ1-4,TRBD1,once,CASSRGTATNEKLFF,TGTGCCAGCAGCCGCGGGACAGCAACTAATGAAAAACTGTTTTTT
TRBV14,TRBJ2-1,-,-,CASSQEYNEQFF,TGTGCCAGCAGCCAAGAGTACAATGAGCAGTTCTTC
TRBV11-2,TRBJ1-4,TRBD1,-,CASSPGTGGEKLFF,TGTGCCAGCAGCCCCGGGACAGGGGGTGAAAAACTGTTTTTT
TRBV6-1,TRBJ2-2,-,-,CASRGIGELFF,TGTGCCAGCAGGGGAATCGGGGAGCTGTTTTTT
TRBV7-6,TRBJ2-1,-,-,CASRLRGTDYNEQFF,TGTGCCAGCAGGCTTCGCGGGACCGATTACAATGAGCAGTTCTTC
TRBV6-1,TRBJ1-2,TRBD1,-,CASSGTTGGVDYGYTF,TGTGCCAGCAGTGGAACTACAGGGGGCGTAGACTATGGCTACACCTTC
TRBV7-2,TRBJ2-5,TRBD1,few,CASSFDREETQYF,TGTGCCAGCAGCTTCGACAGGGAAGAGACCCAGTACTTC
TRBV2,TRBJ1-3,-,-,CASSGRFPGNTIYF,TGTGCCAGCAGTGGCCGGTTCCCTGGAAACACCATATATTTT
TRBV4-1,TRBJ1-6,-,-,CASSQSRQGSPLHF,TGCGCCAGCAGCCAAAGTCGACAAGGTTCACCCCTCCACTTT
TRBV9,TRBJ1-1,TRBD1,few,CASSAQSLDRGVTEAFF,TGTGCCAGCAGCGCCCAATCTCTGGACAGGGGAGTCACTGAAGCTTTCTTT
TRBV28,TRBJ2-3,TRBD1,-,CASRSQGAAQDTQYF,TGTGCCAGCAGGTCACAGGGGGCGGCCCAAGATACGCAGTATTTT
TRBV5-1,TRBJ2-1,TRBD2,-,CASSLFPGLAERSYNEQFF,TGCGCCAGCAGCTTATTCCCGGGACTAGCGGAGCGCTCCTACAATGAGCAGTTCTTC
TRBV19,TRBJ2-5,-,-,CASSIQGSRETQYF,TGTGCCAGTAGTATTCAGGGGAGCCGTGAGACCCAGTACTTC
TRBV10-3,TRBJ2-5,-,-,CAIRNDGIQETQYF,TGTGCCATCAGGAATGACGGCATCCAAGAGACCCAGTACTTC
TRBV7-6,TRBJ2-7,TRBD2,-,CASSSPSGNAYEQYF,TGTGCCAGCAGCTCCCCTAGCGGCAACGCCTACGAGCAGTACTTC
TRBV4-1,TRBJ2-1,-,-,CASSRGRDYYNEQFF,TGCGCCAGCAGCCGGGGCAGGGATTACTACAATGAGCAGTTCTTC
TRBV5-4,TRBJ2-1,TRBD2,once,CASSFASGSPSYNEQFF,TGTGCCAGCAGCTTTGCAAGCGGGAGCCCTTCCTACAATGAGCAGTTCTTC
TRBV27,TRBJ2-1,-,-,CASLPRVRAYNEQFF,TGTGCCAGCCTCCCCAGGGTTCGCGCCTACAATGAGCAGTTCTTC
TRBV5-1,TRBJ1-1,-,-,CASSPTDSTEAFF,TGCGCCAGCAGTCCGACAGATTCCACTGAAGCTTTCTTT
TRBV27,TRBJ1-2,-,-,CASSLTFQGLYGYTF,TGTGCCAGCAGTTTAACGTTCCAGGGTTTATATGGCTACACCTTC
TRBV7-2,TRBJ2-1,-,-,CASSVVGGDEQFF,TGTGCCAGCAGCGTCGTCGGCGGGGATGAGCAGTTCTTC
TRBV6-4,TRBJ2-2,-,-,CASRVRHNTGELFF,TGTGCCAGCAGGGTGAGGCACAACACCGGGGAGCTGTTTTTT
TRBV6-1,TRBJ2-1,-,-,CASSITGTRYNEQFF,TGTGCCAGCAGTATTACCGGGACTCGATACAATGAGCAGTTCTTC
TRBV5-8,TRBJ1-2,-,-,CASSRVDYGYTF,TGTGCCAGCAGCCGGGTTGACTATGGCTACACCTTC
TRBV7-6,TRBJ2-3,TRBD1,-,CASSLGRQGGTDTQYF,TGTGCCAGCAGCTTAGGGAGGCAGGGGGGCACAGATACGCAGTATTTT
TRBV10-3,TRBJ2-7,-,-,CAISESWPDGALYEQYF,TGTGCCATCAGTGAGTCGTGGCCGGACGGGGCTCTCTACGAGCAGTACTTC
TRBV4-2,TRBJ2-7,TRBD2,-,CASSRGTSGTYEQYF,TGTGCCAGCAGCCGCGGGACTAGCGGTACCTACGAGCAGTACTTC
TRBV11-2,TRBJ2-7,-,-,CASSLSGQKSYEQYF,TGTGCCAGCAGCCTAAGCGGACAGAAATCCTACGAGCAGTACTTC